Below, 29 T cell receptor beta chains from the same sample are listed, as sequenced in a study of beta chain features in type 1 diabetes. The isolated RNA, all of it, was reverse transcribed, so expressed TCRB transcripts were what got sequenced. Profiling relied on immunoSEQ multiplex PCR, and the TCRdb table lists in-frame clones only, not all of them. The repertoire holds over 150,000 clones, with around 8% as singletons. Sequenced input: central memory CD4+ T cells from blood. The receptors were gathered from a man younger than 35 in good health.

This clone was seen a handful of times. Here the CDR3 DNA reads TGTGCCAGCAGCTTACAGCAGGGGGCGCAGCCCCAGCATTTT. Translating it yields CASSLQQGAQPQHF. The gene calls are TRBV7-2 and TRBJ1-5; 8 positions agree with TRBD1. V lost 2 bases and J lost 7; bases outside the gene matches: 4. Germline V CDR1 and CDR2: SGHTA, FQGNSA. This CDR3 has 14 residues.

The chain uses TRBV20-1 and TRBJ2-5; D gene ambiguous. This CDR3 has 11 residues. In germline, CDR1 is DFQATT, CDR2 SNEGSKA (reference sequence). Written as DNA, the CDR3 is TGCAGCCCGCGAGGACAAGAGACCCAGTACTTC. This gives the protein CSPRGQETQYF.

The chain couples TRBV9 to TRBJ1-5; D gene ambiguous. From germline, CDR1 is SGDLS and CDR2 YYNGEE. V was clipped by 0 bases and J by 2 bases, with 9 bases between them. The CDR3 covers 15 residues. The CDR3 spells CASSVGEGGNQPQHF. Written as DNA, the CDR3 is TGTGCCAGCAGCGTAGGGGAGGGTGGCAATCAGCCCCAGCATTTT.

This clone occurred many times. The chain recombines TRBV29-1 with TRBJ1-4; no definite D call. The CDR3 has 14 residues. Germline V gene lookup returns CDR1 SQVTM and CDR2 ANQGSEA. Trimming pared 4 bases from V and 8 bases from J, leaving 17 bases between. The CDR3 DNA sequence: TGCAGCGTTGGTGTCCAAATTAGCGACGAAAAACTGTTTTTT. Translating gives CSVGVQISDEKLFF.

The chain combines TRBV6-5 with TRBJ2-1, with 8 bases that match TRBD2. The junction had 7 bases not matched to a gene; V was cut back by 8 bases and J by 1 base. The CDR3 sequence is 15 residues long. From germline, CDR1 is MNHEY and CDR2 SVGAGI. CDR3: CASAKREKSYNEQFF. In nucleotides, the CDR3 is TGTGCCAGCGCCAAGCGGGAGAAATCCTACAATGAGCAGTTCTTC.

This clone was seen a handful of times. In nucleotides, the CDR3 is TGTGCCAGCAGCGTAGACGGGGGACTCTACACTGAAGCTTTCTTT. It is translated as CASSVDGGLYTEAFF. V usage is TRBV9 and J usage is TRBJ1-1, with D possibly TRBD1 on 5 matching bases. This CDR3 has 15 amino acids. The V and J ends lost 0 bases and 3 bases respectively, with 12 bases between them. Germline assignment: CDR1 SGDLS and CDR2 YYNGEE.

J is TRBJ1-4 and V is TRBV5-6; maybe TRBD1 (5 bases). This CDR3 is 13 amino acids long. The V and J ends lost 7 bases and 5 bases respectively, with 12 bases between them. Germline V gene data show CDR1 as SGHDT and CDR2 as YYEEEE. The CDR3 coding sequence is TGTGCCAGCGGAGACAGATTGAATGAAAAACTGTTTTTT. Translating it yields CASGDRLNEKLFF.

This clone showed up many times. The V call is TRBV5-1, the J call TRBJ1-1; 10 bases line up with TRBD1. The V gene's germline CDR1 is SGHRS and CDR2 YFSETQ. The CDR3 length is 15 residues. V shed 1 base and J 3 bases; nucleotides not matched to a gene: 3. Written as DNA, the CDR3 is TGCGCCAGCAGCTTGAATGGACAGGGGGACACTGAAGCTTTCTTT. Residues: CASSLNGQGDTEAFF.

The rearrangement joins TRBV28 to TRBJ1-5; TRBD1 matches 9 bases. CDR3 length: 14 residues. Germline V gene sequence: CDR1 MDHEN, CDR2 SYDVKM. Losses at the gene ends were 7 bases for V and 10 bases for J; bases not matched to a gene: 11. The CDR3 coding sequence is TGTGCCAGCACCTTACCGGGACAGGGTCCCCCCCAGCATTTT. Translating it yields CASTLPGQGPPQHF.

This clone was seen a handful of times. The rearrangement joins TRBV29-1 to TRBJ1-2, with 10 bases identical to TRBD1. The length of the CDR3 is 15 residues. CDR1 is SQVTM, CDR2 ANQGSEA, per germline. J was trimmed by 1 base and V by 4 bases; bases with no gene match: 6. This CDR3 is CSVGDRGMSNYGYTF. The CDR3 region has the DNA TGCAGCGTTGGGGACAGGGGTATGAGTAACTATGGCTACACCTTC.

This clone came up a few times. V gene TRBV27 combines with J gene TRBJ2-3; no clear D gene. Trimming cost V 5 bases and J 1 base, with 7 bases left between them. Germline V gene data show CDR1 as MNHEY and CDR2 as SMNVEV (reference sequence). The CDR3 has 13 amino acids. DNA for the CDR3: TGTGCCAGCAGTCTCGAGGGCACAGATACGCAGTATTTT. Residues: CASSLEGTDTQYF.

This rearrangement joins TRBV7-9 to TRBJ2-7; D perhaps matches TRBD2 (5 bases). This CDR3 contains 15 residues. Between the trimmed V and J ends, which lost 0 bases and 4 bases, there was a span of 13 bases. The V gene's germline CDR1 is SEHNR and CDR2 FQNEAQ (reference sequence). CDR3 in DNA: TGTGCCAGCAGCTTAGCGAAAAACGGGAAATACGAGCAGTACTTC. Protein: CASSLAKNGKYEQYF.

The J gene is TRBJ2-3, the V gene TRBV6-1; 12 nucleotides match TRBD2. Germline lookup yields CDR1 MNHNS and CDR2 SASEGT. V shed 3 bases and J 4 bases; nucleotides not matched to a gene: 11. The CDR3 runs 18 residues. The CDR3 DNA reads as TGTGCCAGCAGTGATTCTAGCGGGGGGGTTGCTGGAGCAGATACGCAGTATTTT. It codes for CASSDSSGGVAGADTQYF.

This clone was recorded at least ten times. The chain couples TRBV18 to TRBJ2-7; 14 bases are shared with TRBD2. In germline, CDR1 is KGHSH, CDR2 LQKENI. The CDR3 runs to 15 residues. The J segment lost 5 bases and the V segment lost 6 bases, leaving 6 bases of the junction unmatched. CDR3 protein: CASSLGTSGSHEQYF. The DNA of the CDR3 is TGTGCCAGCTCCCTTGGGACTAGCGGGAGCCACGAGCAGTACTTC. The whole variable domain, remainder taken from reference TRBV18 and TRBJ2-7, is NAGVMQNPRHLVRRRGQEARLRCSPMKGHSHVYWYRQLPEEGLKFMVYLQKENIIDESGMPKERFSAEFPKEGPSILRIQQVVRGDSAAYFCASSLGTSGSHEQYFGPGTRLTVT.

This clone has just a few counts. The V call is TRBV2, the J call TRBJ2-7; weak D call: TRBD2 (5 bases). CDR3 length: 16 amino acids. Trimming pared 3 bases from V and 1 base from J, leaving 16 bases between. Germline loops: CDR1 SNHLY, CDR2 FYNNEI. CDR3 DNA: TGTGCCAGCAGTGATGGAAGGCTAGCTGGTTCCTACGAGCAGTACTTC. This gives the protein CASSDGRLAGSYEQYF. Full variable domain (rest looked up from reference TRBV2 and TRBJ2-7): EPEVTQTPSHQVTQMGQEVILRCVPISNHLYFYWYRQILGQKVEFLVSFYNNEISEKSEIFDDQFSVERPDGSNFTLKIRSTKLEDSAMYFCASSDGRLAGSYEQYFGPGTRLTVT.

This clone was counted between two and nine times. The chain recombines TRBV4-3 with TRBJ2-3, with D perhaps matching TRBD2 (7 bases). CDR3 length: 17 amino acids. V was trimmed by 0 bases and J by 0 bases, leaving 13 bases between them. Germline lookup yields CDR1 LGHNA and CDR2 YSLEER. The CDR3 loop reads CASSQDRGGPSTDTQYF. The DNA of the CDR3 is TGCGCCAGCAGCCAAGATAGGGGGGGCCCTAGCACAGATACGCAGTATTTT.

This chain uses TRBV28 with TRBJ1-2; 7 bases are shared with TRBD1. Germline values: CDR1 MDHEN, CDR2 SYDVKM. Losses at the gene ends were 2 bases for V and 4 bases for J; bases not matched to a gene: 4. This CDR3 is 14 amino acids long. CDR3 residues: CASSLGAGGYGYTF. The CDR3 coding sequence is TGTGCCAGCAGTTTAGGCGCAGGGGGCTATGGCTACACCTTC.

The rearrangement uses TRBV4-1 and TRBJ1-1; 8 bases line up with TRBD1. Germline CDR1 is MGHRA and CDR2 is YSYEKL. The trim removed 5 bases at V and 1 base at J, leaving 9 bases unmatched. The CDR3 spans 16 residues. As DNA, the CDR3 is TGCGCCAGCAGCTCCTGGACAGGGAGGCCGAACACTGAAGCTTTCTTT. Encoded protein: CASSSWTGRPNTEAFF.

Only a few counts were recorded for this clone. This chain joins TRBV7-3 and TRBJ1-1; D unclear. Germline lookup yields CDR1 SGHTA and CDR2 FQGTGA. Trimming left V 2 bases short and J 5 bases short, with 12 bases between. The CDR3 runs 14 residues. In DNA form, the CDR3 reads TGTGCCAGCAGCTTAGAGGGATTTAGAACTGAAGCTTTCTTT. It yields the protein CASSLEGFRTEAFF.

The CDR3 protein is CASSVDRANSPLHF. The DNA of the CDR3 is TGTGCCAGCAGCGTGGACAGGGCTAATTCACCCCTCCACTTT. V and J are TRBV9 and TRBJ1-6; 8 bases are shared with TRBD1. V trimming: 2 bases; J trimming: 6 bases; junction bases outside the gene matches: 1. Germline values: CDR1 SGDLS, CDR2 YYNGEE. The CDR3 runs to 14 residues.

This clone showed up just a few times. The chain carries TRBV7-9 and TRBJ2-1; 12 nucleotides align to TRBD2. CDR1 and CDR2 from the germline V gene are SEHNR and FQNEAQ (reference sequence). The CDR3 runs to 15 residues. J was trimmed by 7 bases and V by 3 bases; bases with no gene match: 4. The CDR3 sequence: CASSFGLAGRNEQFF. DNA of the CDR3: TGTGCCAGCAGCTTTGGACTAGCGGGAAGGAATGAGCAGTTCTTC.

This clone came up a few times. The CDR3 region is CASSPQSLTGPLAKNIQYF. CDR3 nucleotides: TGTGCCAGCAGCCCGCAAAGTCTAACAGGGCCGTTAGCCAAAAACATTCAGTACTTC. This chain links TRBV5-4 with TRBJ2-4, with D perhaps matching TRBD1 (6 bases). CDR1 SGHNT and CDR2 YYREEE come from the germline V gene (reference sequence). Trimming stripped 4 bases from V and 0 bases from J, with 23 bases between. The CDR3 covers 19 residues.

CDR3 residues: CASSPHISYEQYF. The CDR3 bases are TGTGCCAGCAGCCCCCACATCTCCTACGAGCAGTACTTC. The J gene is TRBJ2-7, the V gene TRBV14; D uncertain. Germline V gives CDR1 SGHDN, CDR2 FVKESK. The V end lost 4 bases, the J end lost 0 bases, and 7 bases lay between the germline ends. This CDR3 has 13 amino acids.

This clone was counted a few times. This rearrangement joins TRBV4-3 to TRBJ1-4, with D unresolved. CDR3 size: 13 residues. CDR1 is LGHNA and CDR2 is YSLEER in the germline V gene. V lost 0 bases to trimming and J lost 8 bases, with 7 bases between them. CDR3 region: CASSQDRGEKLFF. The CDR3 DNA sequence: TGCGCCAGCAGCCAAGATCGGGGAGAAAAACTGTTTTTT.

This clone turned up a few times. The rearrangement uses TRBV2 and TRBJ1-2; no clear D. Germline V lookup: CDR1 SNHLY, CDR2 FYNNEI. Trimming pared 1 base from V and 2 bases from J, leaving 5 bases between. The CDR3 is 13 amino acids. The CDR3 DNA follows: TGTGCCAGCAGTGAAGGAGGGAACTATGGCTACACCTTC. This codes for CASSEGGNYGYTF.

J is TRBJ2-7 and V is TRBV6-6; 8 bases align to TRBD2. The V and J ends lost 6 bases and 0 bases, in that order; junction bases with no gene match: 7. CDR3 length: 15 residues. The germline gives CDR1 MNHNY, CDR2 SVGAGI (reference sequence). CDR3 sequence (DNA): TGTGCCAGCAGGGCCGGGACTAGAAACTCCTACGAGCAGTACTTC. It codes for CASRAGTRNSYEQYF.

The chain employs TRBV6-5 and TRBJ2-3, with D hard to call. Deletions cut 2 bases from V and 3 bases from J, with 9 bases between. This CDR3 contains 14 residues. CDR1 and CDR2 (germline): MNHEY, SVGAGI. The CDR3 coding sequence is TGTGCCAGCAGTTACGGGCAGGAAACAGATACGCAGTATTTT. It is translated as CASSYGQETDTQYF.

This clone was seen a handful of times. The CDR3 loop reads CASSPNKRAGNTEAFF. The CDR3 coding sequence is TGCGCCAGCAGCCCGAATAAAAGGGCGGGGAACACTGAAGCTTTCTTT. The V call is TRBV5-1, the J call TRBJ1-1, with D unresolved. CDR1 and CDR2 from the germline V gene are SGHRS and YFSETQ. The CDR3 consists of 16 residues. The V end lost 4 bases, the J end lost 1 base, and 17 bases lay between the germline ends.

The J gene is TRBJ1-3, the V gene TRBV10-3, with a tentative D call TRBD1 (6 bases). The CDR3 is 14 residues long. CDR1 is ENHRY and CDR2 is SYGVKD in the germline V gene. Trimming shortened V by 4 bases and J by 0 bases, and 7 bases separated the two germline ends. Here the CDR3 DNA reads TGTGCCATCAGTGGGACAGTCTCTGGAAACACCATATATTTT. Amino acids: CAISGTVSGNTIYF.